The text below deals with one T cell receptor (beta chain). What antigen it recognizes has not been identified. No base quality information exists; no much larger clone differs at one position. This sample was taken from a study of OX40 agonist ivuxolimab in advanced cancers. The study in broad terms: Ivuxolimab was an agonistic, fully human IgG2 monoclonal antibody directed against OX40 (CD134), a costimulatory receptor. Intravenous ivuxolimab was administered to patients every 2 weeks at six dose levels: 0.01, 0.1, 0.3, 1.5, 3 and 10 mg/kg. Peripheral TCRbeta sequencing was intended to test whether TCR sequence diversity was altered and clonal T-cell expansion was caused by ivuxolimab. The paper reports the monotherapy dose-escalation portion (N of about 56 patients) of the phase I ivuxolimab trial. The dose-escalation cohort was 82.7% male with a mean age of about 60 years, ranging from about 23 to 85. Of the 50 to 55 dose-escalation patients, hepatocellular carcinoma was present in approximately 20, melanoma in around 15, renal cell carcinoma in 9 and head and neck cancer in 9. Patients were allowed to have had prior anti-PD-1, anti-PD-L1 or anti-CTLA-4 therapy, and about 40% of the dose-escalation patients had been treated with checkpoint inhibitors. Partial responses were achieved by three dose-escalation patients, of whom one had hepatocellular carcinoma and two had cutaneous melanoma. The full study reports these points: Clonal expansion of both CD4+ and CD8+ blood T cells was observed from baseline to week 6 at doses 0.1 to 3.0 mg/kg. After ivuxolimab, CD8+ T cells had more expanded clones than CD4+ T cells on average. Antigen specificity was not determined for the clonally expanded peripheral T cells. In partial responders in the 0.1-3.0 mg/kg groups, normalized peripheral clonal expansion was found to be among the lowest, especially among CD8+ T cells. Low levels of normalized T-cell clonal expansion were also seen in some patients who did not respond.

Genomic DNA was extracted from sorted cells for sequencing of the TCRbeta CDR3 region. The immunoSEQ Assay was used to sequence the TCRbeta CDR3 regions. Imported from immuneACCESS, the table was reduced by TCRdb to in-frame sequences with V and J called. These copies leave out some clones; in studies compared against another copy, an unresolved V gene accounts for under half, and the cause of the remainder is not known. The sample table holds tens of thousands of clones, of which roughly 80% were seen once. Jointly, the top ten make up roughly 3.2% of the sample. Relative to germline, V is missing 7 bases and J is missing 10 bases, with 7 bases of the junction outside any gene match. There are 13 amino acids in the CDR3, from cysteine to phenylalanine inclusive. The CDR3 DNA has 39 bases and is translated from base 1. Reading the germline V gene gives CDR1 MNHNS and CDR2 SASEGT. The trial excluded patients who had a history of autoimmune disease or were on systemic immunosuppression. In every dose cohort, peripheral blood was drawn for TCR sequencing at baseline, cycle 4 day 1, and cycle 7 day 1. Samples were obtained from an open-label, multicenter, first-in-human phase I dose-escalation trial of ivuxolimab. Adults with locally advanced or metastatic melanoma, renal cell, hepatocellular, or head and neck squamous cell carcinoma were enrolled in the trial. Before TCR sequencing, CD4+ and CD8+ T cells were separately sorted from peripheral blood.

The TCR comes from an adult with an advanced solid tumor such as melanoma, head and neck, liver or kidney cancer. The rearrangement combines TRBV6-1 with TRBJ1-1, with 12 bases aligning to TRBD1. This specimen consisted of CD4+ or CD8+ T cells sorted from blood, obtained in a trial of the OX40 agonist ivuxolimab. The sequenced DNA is TGTGCCAGCACAACCGGGACAGGGGGCGTAGCTTTCTTT. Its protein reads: CASTTGTGGVAFF.